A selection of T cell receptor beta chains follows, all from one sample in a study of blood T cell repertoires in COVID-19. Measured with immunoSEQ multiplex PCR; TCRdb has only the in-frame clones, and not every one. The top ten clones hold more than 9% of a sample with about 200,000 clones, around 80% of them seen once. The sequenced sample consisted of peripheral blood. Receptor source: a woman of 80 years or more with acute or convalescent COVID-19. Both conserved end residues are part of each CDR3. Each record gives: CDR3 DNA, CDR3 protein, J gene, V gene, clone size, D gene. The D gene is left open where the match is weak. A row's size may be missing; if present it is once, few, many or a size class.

TGTGCCAGCTCATCGCGGGCGGACTTGAACACTGAAGCTTTCTTT | CASSSRADLNTEAFF | TRBJ1-1 | TRBV18 | - | -
TGTGCCAGCAGGGAGGGACCACCGTATGGCTACACCTTC | CASREGPPYGYTF | TRBJ1-2 | TRBV27 | - | -
TGTGCCAGTAGTCCCGGGACAGTGCCCTACGAGCAGTACTTC | CASSPGTVPYEQYF | TRBJ2-7 | TRBV19 | many | TRBD1
TGTGCCAGCAGCCCACAGGGGGGGGGCACAGATACGCAGTATTTT | CASSPQGGGTDTQYF | TRBJ2-3 | TRBV4-2 | - | -
TGTGCCAGTAGTATAGGAGAAGCGGCAGATACGCAGTATTTT | CASSIGEAADTQYF | TRBJ2-3 | TRBV19 | - | -
TGTGCCAGCAGTTTATCGAGACAGGGTTACAATGAGCAGTTCTTC | CASSLSRQGYNEQFF | TRBJ2-1 | TRBV27 | - | TRBD1
TGTGCCAGTAGTAACCCCGAAGGACAGGGTCCGTACGAGCAGTACTTC | CASSNPEGQGPYEQYF | TRBJ2-7 | TRBV19 | once | TRBD1
TGTGCCAGCAGAAGACTAGCGATAGGGGAGACCCAGTACTTC | CASRRLAIGETQYF | TRBJ2-5 | TRBV3-1/TRBV3-2 | few | TRBD2
TGTGCCAGCAGTGGGACAGGGGGAAATGAAAAACTGTTTTTT | CASSGTGGNEKLFF | TRBJ1-4 | TRBV28 | - | TRBD1
TGTGCCAGCAGCTTATACCCCCCACAGGACAGCTCCTACAAGCAGTACTTC | CASSLYPPQDSSYKQYF | TRBJ2-7 | TRBV7-6 | - | -
TGTGCCAGCAGCTTAGTGTCGGGGGGAGGGAACGGCTACACCTTC | CASSLVSGGGNGYTF | TRBJ1-2 | TRBV7-2 | - | -
TGTGCCAGCAGCCAATCCGCAGGATTTGCCCTCCACTTT | CASSQSAGFALHF | TRBJ1-6 | TRBV3-1/TRBV3-2 | - | -
TGCAGTGCTAGTGCCCCGGGGTCGAACTCCTACGAGCAGTACTTC | CSASAPGSNSYEQYF | TRBJ2-7 | TRBV20-1 | - | -
TGTGCCAGCAGCAAAAGGGGGGCGGAAACCAGCGGGAGACCGTACGAGCAGTACTTC | CASSKRGAETSGRPYEQYF | TRBJ2-7 | TRBV21-1 | few | -
TGTGCCAGCAGCGCACTCACCGGGACAGGGGAGGCCTACACCTTC | CASSALTGTGEAYTF | TRBJ1-2 | TRBV9 | - | TRBD1
TGTGCCAGCGGACAGGGGGCGGGGTATGGCTACACCTTC | CASGQGAGYGYTF | TRBJ1-2 | TRBV6-5 | - | TRBD1
TGCGCCAGCGGGATCCCGGGACAGGGGGGAGAGACCCAGTACTTC | CASGIPGQGGETQYF | TRBJ2-5 | TRBV5-1 | - | TRBD1
TGTGCCAGCAGTTTGGGGGCGGGCACTGAAGCTTTCTTT | CASSLGAGTEAFF | TRBJ1-1 | TRBV27 | once | -
TGTGCCAGCAGCCGACAACAGACCTACGAGCAGTACTTC | CASSRQQTYEQYF | TRBJ2-7 | TRBV11-2 | - | -
TGTGCCAGACACTGGCGGCGGACTGAAGCTTTCTTT | CARHWRRTEAFF | TRBJ1-1 | TRBV27 | - | -
TGTGCCAGCAGTTTTCTTGCGGGAGGAGCGGAGACCCAGTACTTC | CASSFLAGGAETQYF | TRBJ2-5 | TRBV28 | - | TRBD2
TGTGCCAGCAGCCCCCAGGGAGGGATAGGGGAAAAACTGTTTTTT | CASSPQGGIGEKLFF | TRBJ1-4 | TRBV7-2 | - | -
TGCGCCAGCAGCCCGACCGGGACAGAGAACTATGGCTACACCTTC | CASSPTGTENYGYTF | TRBJ1-2 | TRBV4-1 | - | TRBD1
TGTGCCAGCAGCTTGGGTTTTCGGGGCTACACCTTC | CASSLGFRGYTF | TRBJ1-2 | TRBV5-8 | - | -
TGTGCCAGCAGCCTCCGCGGAGGAAACTATGGCTACACCTTC | CASSLRGGNYGYTF | TRBJ1-2 | TRBV7-2 | - | -
TGTGCCAGCAGTCCCCGGACAGGGGTCTATGGCTACACCTTC | CASSPRTGVYGYTF | TRBJ1-2 | TRBV27 | few | TRBD1
TGTGCCAGCAGGCATGGACAGTTACAAGAGACCCAGTACTTC | CASRHGQLQETQYF | TRBJ2-5 | TRBV19 | - | -
TGTGCCGGACAGGGGTTCGCGGGCACTGGAAACACCATATATTTT | CAGQGFAGTGNTIYF | TRBJ1-3 | TRBV30 | few | TRBD1
TGTGCTTCACTACTTCGGAACACTGAAGCTTTCTTT | CASLLRNTEAFF | TRBJ1-1 | TRBV13 | - | -
TGTGCCAGCAGAACCGGACAGGGGGCACATGAAGCTTTCTTT | CASRTGQGAHEAFF | TRBJ1-1 | TRBV6-5 | - | TRBD1
TGTGCCAGCAGCTTAGGGGTGGGGAGGTACATTCAGTACTTC | CASSLGVGRYIQYF | TRBJ2-4 | TRBV11-2 | - | -
TGCAGTGCTAGCACCCAGGACGAGCAGTACTTC | CSASTQDEQYF | TRBJ2-7 | TRBV20-1 | - | -